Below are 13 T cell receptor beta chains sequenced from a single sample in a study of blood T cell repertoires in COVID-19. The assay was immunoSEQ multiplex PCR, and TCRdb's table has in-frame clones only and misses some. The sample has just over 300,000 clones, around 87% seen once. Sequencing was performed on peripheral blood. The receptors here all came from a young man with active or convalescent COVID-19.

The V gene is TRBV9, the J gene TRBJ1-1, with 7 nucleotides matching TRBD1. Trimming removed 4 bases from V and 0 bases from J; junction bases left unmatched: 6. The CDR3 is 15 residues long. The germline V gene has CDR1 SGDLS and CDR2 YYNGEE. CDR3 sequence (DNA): TGTGCCAGCAGCCCCCGGGACAGCTTGAACACTGAAGCTTTCTTT. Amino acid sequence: CASSPRDSLNTEAFF.

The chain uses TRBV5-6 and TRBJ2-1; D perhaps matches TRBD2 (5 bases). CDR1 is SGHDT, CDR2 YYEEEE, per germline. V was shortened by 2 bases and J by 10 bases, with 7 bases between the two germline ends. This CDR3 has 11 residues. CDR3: CASSFGGEQFF. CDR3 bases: TGTGCCAGCAGCTTTGGAGGAGAGCAGTTCTTC. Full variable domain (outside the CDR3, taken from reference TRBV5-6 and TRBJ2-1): DAGVTQSPTHLIKTRGQQVTLRCSPKSGHDTVSWYQQALGQGPQFIFQYYEEEERQRGNFPDRFSGHQFPNYSSELNVNALLLGDSALYLCASSFGGEQFFGPGTRLTVL.

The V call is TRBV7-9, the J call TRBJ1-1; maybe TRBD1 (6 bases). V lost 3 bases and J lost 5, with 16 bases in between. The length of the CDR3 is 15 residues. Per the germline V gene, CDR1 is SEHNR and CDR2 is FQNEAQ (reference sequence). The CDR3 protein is CASSFLQGKKTEAFF. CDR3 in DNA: TGTGCCAGCAGCTTTTTACAGGGAAAGAAAACTGAAGCTTTCTTT. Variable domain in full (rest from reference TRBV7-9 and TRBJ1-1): DTGVSQNPRHKITKRGQNVTFRCDPISEHNRLYWYRQTLGQGPEFLTYFQNEAQLEKSRLLSDRFSAERPKGSFSTLEIQRTEQGDSAMYLCASSFLQGKKTEAFFGQGTRLTVV.

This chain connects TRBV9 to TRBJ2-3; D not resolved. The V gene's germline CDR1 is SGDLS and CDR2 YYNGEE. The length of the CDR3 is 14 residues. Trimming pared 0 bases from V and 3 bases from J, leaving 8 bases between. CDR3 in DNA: TGTGCCAGCAGCGTAGTGGCGAGGACAGATACGCAGTATTTT. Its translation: CASSVVARTDTQYF.

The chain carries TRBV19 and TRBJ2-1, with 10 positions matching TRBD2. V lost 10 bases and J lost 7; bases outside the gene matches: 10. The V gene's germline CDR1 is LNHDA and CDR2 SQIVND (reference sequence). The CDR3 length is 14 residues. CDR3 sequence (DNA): TGTGCCAAAATAGCGGGGGGCTGTGGGAATGAGCAGTTCTTC. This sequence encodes CAKIAGGCGNEQFF. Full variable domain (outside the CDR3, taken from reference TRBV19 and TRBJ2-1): DGGITQSPKYLFRKEGQNVTLSCEQNLNHDAMYWYRQDPGQGLRLIYYSQIVNDFQKGDIAEGYSVSREKKESFPLTVTSAQKNPTAFYLCAKIAGGCGNEQFFGPGTRLTVL.

The CDR3 DNA sequence: TGTGCCAGCAGCCCCCACCGGGAAGGCTACACCTTC. Encoded protein: CASSPHREGYTF. The chain couples TRBV11-2 to TRBJ1-2; D not certain. Germline V lookup: CDR1 SGHAT, CDR2 FQNNGV. Trimming removed 5 bases at V and 8 bases at J, with 12 bases between. The CDR3 covers 12 residues.

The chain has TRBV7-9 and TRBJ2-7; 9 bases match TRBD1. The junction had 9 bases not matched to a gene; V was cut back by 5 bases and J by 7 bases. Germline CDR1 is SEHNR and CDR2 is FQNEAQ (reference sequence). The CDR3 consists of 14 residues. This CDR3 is CASSPLDRGGEQYF. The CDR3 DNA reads TGTGCCAGCAGCCCCCTGGACAGGGGTGGAGAGCAGTACTTC.

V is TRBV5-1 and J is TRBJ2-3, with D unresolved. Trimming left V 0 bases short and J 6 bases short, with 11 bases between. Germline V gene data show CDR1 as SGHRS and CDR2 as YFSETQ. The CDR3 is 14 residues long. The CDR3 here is CASSLVGDADTQYF. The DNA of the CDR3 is TGCGCCAGCAGCTTGGTAGGAGACGCGGATACGCAGTATTTT. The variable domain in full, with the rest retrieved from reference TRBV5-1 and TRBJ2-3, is KAGVTQTPRYLIKTRGQQVTLSCSPISGHRSVSWYQQTPGQGLQFLFEYFSETQRNKGNFPGRFSGRQFSNSRSEMNVSTLELGDSALYLCASSLVGDADTQYFGPGTRLTVL.

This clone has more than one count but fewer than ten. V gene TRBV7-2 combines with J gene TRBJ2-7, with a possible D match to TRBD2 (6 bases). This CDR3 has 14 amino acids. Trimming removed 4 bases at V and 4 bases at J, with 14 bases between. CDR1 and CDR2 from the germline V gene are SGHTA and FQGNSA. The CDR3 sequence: CASSSRDGGYEQYF. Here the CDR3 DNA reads TGTGCCAGCAGCTCCCGGGACGGGGGTTACGAGCAGTACTTC.

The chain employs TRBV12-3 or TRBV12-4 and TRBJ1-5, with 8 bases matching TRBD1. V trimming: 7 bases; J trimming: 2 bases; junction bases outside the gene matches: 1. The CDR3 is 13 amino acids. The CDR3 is CASKGQGNQPQHF. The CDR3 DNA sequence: TGTGCCAGCAAGGGACAGGGCAATCAGCCCCAGCATTTT.

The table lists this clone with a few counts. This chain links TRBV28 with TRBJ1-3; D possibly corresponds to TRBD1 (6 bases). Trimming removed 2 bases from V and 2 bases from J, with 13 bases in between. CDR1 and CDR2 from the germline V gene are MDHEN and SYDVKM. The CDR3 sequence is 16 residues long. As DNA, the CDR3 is TGTGCCAGCAGTTTAACAGGACAGAGGGCTGGAAACACCATATATTTT. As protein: CASSLTGQRAGNTIYF.

In nucleotides, the CDR3 is TGTGCCAGCAGCAGGACCCGGGACTCCGAATTGAACACTGAAGCTTTCTTT. It yields the protein CASSRTRDSELNTEAFF. J is TRBJ1-1 and V is TRBV11-2, with a tentative D call TRBD1 (5 bases). The V gene lost 5 bases and the J gene lost 0 bases, with 19 bases spanning the gap. The CDR3 has 17 residues. The germline CDR1 and CDR2 sequences are SGHAT and FQNNGV.

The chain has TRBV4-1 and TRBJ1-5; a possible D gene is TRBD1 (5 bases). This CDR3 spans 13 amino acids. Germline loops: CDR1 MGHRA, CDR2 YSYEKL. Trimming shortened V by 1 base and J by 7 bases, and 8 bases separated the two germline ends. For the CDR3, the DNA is TGCGCCAGCAGCCAAGGGGGCCGGCAGCCCCAGCATTTT. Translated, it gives CASSQGGRQPQHF.